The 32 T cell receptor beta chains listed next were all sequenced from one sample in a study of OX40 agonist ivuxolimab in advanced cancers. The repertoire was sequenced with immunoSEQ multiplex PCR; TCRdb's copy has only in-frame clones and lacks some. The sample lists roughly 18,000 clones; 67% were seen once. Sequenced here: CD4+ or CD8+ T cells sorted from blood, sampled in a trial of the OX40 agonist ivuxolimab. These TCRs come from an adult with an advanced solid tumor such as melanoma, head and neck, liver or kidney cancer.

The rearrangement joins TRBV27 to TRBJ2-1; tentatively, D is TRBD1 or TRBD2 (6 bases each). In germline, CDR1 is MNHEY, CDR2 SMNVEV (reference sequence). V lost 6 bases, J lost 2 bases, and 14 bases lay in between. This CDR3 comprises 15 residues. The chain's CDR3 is CASRFGGATYNEQFF. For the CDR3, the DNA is TGTGCCAGCAGATTCGGGGGCGCCACCTACAATGAGCAGTTCTTC.

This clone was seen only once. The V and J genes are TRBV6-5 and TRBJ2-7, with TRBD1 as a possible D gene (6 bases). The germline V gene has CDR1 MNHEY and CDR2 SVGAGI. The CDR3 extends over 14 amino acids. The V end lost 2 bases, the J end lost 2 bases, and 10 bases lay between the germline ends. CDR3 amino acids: CASSYSQGTYEQYF. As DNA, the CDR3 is TGTGCCAGCAGTTACAGCCAGGGGACCTACGAGCAGTACTTC.

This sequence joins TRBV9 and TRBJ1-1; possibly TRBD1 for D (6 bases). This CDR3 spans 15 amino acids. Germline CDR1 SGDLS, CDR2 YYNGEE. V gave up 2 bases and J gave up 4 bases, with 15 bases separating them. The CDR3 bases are TGTGCCAGCAGCGTTAAGCGGGGCAGGGGCACTGAAGCTTTCTTT. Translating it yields CASSVKRGRGTEAFF.

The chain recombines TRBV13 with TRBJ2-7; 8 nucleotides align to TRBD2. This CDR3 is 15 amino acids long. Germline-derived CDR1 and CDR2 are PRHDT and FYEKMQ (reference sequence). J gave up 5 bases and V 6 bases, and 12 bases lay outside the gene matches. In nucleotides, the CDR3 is TGTGCCAGCAGTTCCTTTAGCGGGGATAGGCACGAGCAGTACTTC. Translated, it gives CASSSFSGDRHEQYF.

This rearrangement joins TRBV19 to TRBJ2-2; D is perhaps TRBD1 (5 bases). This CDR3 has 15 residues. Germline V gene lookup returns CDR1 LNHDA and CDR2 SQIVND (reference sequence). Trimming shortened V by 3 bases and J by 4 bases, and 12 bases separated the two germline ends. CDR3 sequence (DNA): TGTGCCAGTAGTATCAGTCAGGGTTTCACCGGGGAGCTGTTTTTT. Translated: CASSISQGFTGELFF.

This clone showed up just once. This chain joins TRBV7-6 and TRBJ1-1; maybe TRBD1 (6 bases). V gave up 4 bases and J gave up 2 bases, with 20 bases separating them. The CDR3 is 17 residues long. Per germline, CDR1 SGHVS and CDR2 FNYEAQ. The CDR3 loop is CASSSSPEGGFNTEAFF. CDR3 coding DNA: TGTGCCAGCAGCTCATCTCCCGAGGGGGGATTCAACACTGAAGCTTTCTTT.

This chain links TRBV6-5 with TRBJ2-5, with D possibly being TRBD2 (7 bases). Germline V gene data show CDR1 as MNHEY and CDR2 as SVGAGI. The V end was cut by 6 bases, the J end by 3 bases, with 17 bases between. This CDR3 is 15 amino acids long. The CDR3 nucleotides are TGTGCCAGCAGCGACCCCGAGGGGGGGGAAGAGACCCAGTACTTC. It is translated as CASSDPEGGEETQYF.

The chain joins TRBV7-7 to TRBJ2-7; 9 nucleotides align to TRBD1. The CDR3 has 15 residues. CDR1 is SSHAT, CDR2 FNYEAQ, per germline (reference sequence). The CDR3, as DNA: TGTACTAGCAGTTCCGGACAGGGGTGGTCCTACGAGCAGTACTTC. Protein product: CTSSSGQGWSYEQYF.

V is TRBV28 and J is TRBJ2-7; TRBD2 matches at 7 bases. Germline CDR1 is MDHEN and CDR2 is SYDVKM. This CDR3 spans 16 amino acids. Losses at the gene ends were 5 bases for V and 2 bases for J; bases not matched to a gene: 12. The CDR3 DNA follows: TGTGCCAGCAGTCTCGGCGTCCGGGAGGTAACCTACGAGCAGTACTTC. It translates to CASSLGVREVTYEQYF.

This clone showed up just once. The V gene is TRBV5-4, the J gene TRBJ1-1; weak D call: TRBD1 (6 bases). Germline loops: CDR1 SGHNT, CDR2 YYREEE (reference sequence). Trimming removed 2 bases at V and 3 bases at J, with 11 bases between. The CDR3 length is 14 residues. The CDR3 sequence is CASSFGGGDTEAFF. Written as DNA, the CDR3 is TGTGCCAGCAGCTTCGGGGGCGGCGACACTGAAGCTTTCTTT.

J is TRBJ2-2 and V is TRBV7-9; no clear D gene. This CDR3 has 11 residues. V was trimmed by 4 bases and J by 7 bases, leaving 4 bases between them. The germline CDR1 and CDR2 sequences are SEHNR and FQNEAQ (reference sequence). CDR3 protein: CASSSGGELFF. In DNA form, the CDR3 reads TGTGCCAGCAGCTCCGGCGGGGAGCTGTTTTTT. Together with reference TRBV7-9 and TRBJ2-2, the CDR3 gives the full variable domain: DTGVSQNPRHKITKRGQNVTFRCDPISEHNRLYWYRQTLGQGPEFLTYFQNEAQLEKSRLLSDRFSAERPKGSFSTLEIQRTEQGDSAMYLCASSSGGELFFGEGSRLTVL.

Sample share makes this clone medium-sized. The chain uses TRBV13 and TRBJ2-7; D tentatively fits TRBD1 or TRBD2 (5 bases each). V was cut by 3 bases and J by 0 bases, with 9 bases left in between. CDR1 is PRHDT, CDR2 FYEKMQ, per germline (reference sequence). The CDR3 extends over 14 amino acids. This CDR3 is CASSFRGASYEQYF. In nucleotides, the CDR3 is TGTGCCAGCAGCTTTAGAGGGGCCTCCTACGAGCAGTACTTC.

This CDR3 is CASSFFGGNEQFF. CDR3 nucleotide sequence: TGTGCCAGCAGTTTTTTCGGGGGGAATGAGCAGTTCTTC. The V call is TRBV28, the J call TRBJ2-1; 7 bases are a match to TRBD2. The CDR3 has 13 amino acids. After removal of 3 bases from V and 7 bases from J, the junction contained 3 bases not matched to a gene. Germline CDR1 MDHEN, CDR2 SYDVKM.

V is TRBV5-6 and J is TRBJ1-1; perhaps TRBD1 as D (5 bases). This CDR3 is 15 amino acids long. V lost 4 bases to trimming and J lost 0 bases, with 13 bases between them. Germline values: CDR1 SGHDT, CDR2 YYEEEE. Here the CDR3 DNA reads TGTGCCAGCAGCCCCTACAGGTCTATGAACACTGAAGCTTTCTTT. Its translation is CASSPYRSMNTEAFF. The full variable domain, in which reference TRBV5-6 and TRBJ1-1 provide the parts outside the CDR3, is DAGVTQSPTHLIKTRGQQVTLRCSPKSGHDTVSWYQQALGQGPQFIFQYYEEEERQRGNFPDRFSGHQFPNYSSELNVNALLLGDSALYLCASSPYRSMNTEAFFGQGTRLTVV.

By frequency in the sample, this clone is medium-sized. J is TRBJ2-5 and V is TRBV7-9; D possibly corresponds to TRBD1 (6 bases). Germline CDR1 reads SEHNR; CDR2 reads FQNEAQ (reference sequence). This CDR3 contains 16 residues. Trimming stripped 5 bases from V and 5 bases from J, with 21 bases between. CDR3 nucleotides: TGTGCCAGCAGCCCCCGCACAGGGACGCAAGAGGAGACCCAGTACTTC. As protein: CASSPRTGTQEETQYF.

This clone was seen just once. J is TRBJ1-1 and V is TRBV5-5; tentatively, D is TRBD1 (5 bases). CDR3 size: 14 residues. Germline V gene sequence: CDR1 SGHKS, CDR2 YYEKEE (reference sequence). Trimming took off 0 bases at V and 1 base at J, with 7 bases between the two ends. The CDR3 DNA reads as TGTGCCAGCAGCTTGGCCGGGGGGAACACTGAAGCTTTCTTT. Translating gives CASSLAGGNTEAFF.

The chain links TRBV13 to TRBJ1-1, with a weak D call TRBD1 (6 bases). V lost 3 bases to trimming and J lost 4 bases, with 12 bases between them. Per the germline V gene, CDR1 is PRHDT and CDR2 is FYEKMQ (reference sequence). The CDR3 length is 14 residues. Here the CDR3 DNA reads TGTGCCAGCAGCTTCCCTTCGGGGGCCACTGAAGCTTTCTTT. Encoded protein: CASSFPSGATEAFF.

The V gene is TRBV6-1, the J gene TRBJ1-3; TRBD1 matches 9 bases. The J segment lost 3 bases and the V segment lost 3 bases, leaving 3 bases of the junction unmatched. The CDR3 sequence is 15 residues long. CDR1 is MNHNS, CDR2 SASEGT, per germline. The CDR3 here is CASSEGQGFGNTIYF. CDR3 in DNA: TGTGCCAGCAGTGAGGGACAGGGATTTGGAAACACCATATATTTT.

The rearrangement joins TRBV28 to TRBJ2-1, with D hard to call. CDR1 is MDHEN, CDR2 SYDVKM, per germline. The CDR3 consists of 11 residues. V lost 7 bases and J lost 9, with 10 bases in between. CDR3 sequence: CASKLGIEQFF. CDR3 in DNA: TGTGCCAGCAAATTGGGGATTGAGCAGTTCTTC.

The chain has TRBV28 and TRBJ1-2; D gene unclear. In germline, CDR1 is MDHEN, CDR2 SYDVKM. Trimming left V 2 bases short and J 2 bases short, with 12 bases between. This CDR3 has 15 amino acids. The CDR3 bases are TGTGCCAGCAGTTTAGCTAGACATATGAACTATGGCTACACCTTC. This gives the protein CASSLARHMNYGYTF.

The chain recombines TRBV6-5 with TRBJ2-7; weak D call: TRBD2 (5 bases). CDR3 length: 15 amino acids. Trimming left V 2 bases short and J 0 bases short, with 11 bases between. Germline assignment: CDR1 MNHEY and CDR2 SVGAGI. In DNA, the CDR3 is TGTGCCAGCAGTTACGGACCGGGAAACTCCTACGAGCAGTACTTC. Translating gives CASSYGPGNSYEQYF.

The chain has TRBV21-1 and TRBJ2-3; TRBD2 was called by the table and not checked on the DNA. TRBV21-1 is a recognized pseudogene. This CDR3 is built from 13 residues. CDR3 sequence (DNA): TGTGCCCTAAGGGACTTTCAAACAGATACGCAGTATTTT. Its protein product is CALRDFQTDTQYF.

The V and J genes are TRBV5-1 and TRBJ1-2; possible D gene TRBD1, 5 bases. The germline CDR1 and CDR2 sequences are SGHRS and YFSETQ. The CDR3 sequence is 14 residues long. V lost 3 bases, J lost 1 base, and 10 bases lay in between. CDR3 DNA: TGCGCCAGCAGCTCAGGGATCGTTAACTATGGCTACACCTTC. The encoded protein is CASSSGIVNYGYTF. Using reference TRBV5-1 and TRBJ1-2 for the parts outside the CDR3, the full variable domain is KAGVTQTPRYLIKTRGQQVTLSCSPISGHRSVSWYQQTPGQGLQFLFEYFSETQRNKGNFPGRFSGRQFSNSRSEMNVSTLELGDSALYLCASSSGIVNYGYTFGSGTRLTVV.

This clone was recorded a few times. CDR3 in amino acids: CASSLEMNTEAFF. The DNA for the CDR3 is TGTGCCAGCAGCTTAGAGATGAACACTGAAGCTTTCTTT. The chain couples TRBV7-6 to TRBJ1-1; unclear D gene. Germline assignment: CDR1 SGHVS and CDR2 FNYEAQ. There are 13 residues in the CDR3. V was cut by 1 base and J by 0 bases, with 3 bases left in between.

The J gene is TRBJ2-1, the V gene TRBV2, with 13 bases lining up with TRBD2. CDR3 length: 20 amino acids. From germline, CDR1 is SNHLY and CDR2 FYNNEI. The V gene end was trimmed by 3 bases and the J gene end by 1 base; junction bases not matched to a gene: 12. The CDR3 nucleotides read TGTGCCAGCAGTGACTCCTTGGGGACTAGCGGGGACTTGTCCTACAATGAGCAGTTCTTC. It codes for CASSDSLGTSGDLSYNEQFF.

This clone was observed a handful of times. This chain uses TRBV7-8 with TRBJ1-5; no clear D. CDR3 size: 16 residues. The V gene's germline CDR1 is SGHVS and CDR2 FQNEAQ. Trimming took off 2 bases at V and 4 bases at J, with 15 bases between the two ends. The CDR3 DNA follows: TGTGCCAGCAGCTTAAGCCGGAGGGAAGAGAATCAGCCCCAGCATTTT. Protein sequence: CASSLSRREENQPQHF.

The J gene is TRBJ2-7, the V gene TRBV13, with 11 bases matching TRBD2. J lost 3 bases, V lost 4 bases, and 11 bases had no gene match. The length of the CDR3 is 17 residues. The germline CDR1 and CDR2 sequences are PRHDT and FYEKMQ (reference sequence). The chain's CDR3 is CASSSPLTSGSSYEQYF. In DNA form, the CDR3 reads TGTGCCAGCAGCTCCCCCCTCACTAGCGGGAGCAGCTACGAGCAGTACTTC.

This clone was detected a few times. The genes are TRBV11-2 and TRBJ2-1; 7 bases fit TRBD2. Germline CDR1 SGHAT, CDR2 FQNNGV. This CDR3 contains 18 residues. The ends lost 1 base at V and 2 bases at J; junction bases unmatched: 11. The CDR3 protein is CASSLASPLAGPYNEQFF. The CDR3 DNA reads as TGTGCCAGCAGCTTAGCGTCACCCTTAGCGGGTCCCTACAATGAGCAGTTCTTC.

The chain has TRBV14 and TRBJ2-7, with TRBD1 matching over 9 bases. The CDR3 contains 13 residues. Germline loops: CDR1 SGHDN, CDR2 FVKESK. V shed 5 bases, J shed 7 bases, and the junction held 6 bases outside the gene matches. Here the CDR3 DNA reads TGTGCCAGCAGCTGGGGACAGGGTAGGGAGCAGTACTTC. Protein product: CASSWGQGREQYF.

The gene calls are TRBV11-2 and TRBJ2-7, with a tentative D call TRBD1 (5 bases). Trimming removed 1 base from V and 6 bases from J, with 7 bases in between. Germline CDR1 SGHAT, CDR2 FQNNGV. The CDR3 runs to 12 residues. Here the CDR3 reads CASSLAQGEQYF. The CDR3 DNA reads TGTGCCAGCAGCTTAGCCCAGGGCGAGCAGTACTTC. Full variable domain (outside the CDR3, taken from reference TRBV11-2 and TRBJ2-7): EAGVAQSPRYKIIEKRQSVAFWCNPISGHATLYWYQQILGQGPKLLIQFQNNGVVDDSQLPKDRFSAERLKGVDSTLKIQPAKLEDSAVYLCASSLAQGEQYFGPGTRLTVT.

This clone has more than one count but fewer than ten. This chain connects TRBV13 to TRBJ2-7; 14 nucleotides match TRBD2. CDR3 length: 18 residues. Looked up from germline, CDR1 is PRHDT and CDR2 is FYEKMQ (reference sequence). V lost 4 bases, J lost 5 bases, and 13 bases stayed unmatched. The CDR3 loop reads CASSSQGGLAGAIHEQYF. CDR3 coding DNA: TGTGCCAGCAGCTCCCAGGGGGGACTAGCGGGGGCCATCCACGAGCAGTACTTC.

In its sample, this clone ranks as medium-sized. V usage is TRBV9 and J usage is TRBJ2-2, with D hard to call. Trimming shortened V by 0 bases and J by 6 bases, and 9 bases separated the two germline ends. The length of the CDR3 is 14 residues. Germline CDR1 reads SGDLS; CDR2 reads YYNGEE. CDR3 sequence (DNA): TGTGCCAGCAGCGTAGGTGACTTTTCCGGGGAGCTGTTTTTT. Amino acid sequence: CASSVGDFSGELFF.